Here is one TCR beta chain with its context. Its antigen is unidentified. The data were obtained in a study of identical twins. Study results and caveats: The analysis was cross-sectional rather than longitudinal within donors.

Via MiXCR, TCRdb re-called the 5' RACE reads, giving one row per CDR3 protein. Of 350,000 to 600,000 distinct CDR3 sequences listed, 11% to 15% were seen once; the top ten hold about 0.54%. Everyone who donated was a healthy Caucasian. CDR1 is LGHDT and CDR2 is YNNKEL in the germline V gene (reference sequence). The V gene end was trimmed by 1 base and the J gene end by 9 bases; junction bases not matched to a gene: 6. The CDR3 covers 16 residues. The same data also contributed to another study, on yellow fever vaccine responses in identical twins. That work adds: Twins' T cell vaccine responses reportedly looked partly convergent, partly personalized.

The specimen sequenced was CD4+ T cells sorted from blood. This rearrangement joins TRBV3-1 to TRBJ2-1, with 13 bases fitting TRBD2. The clonotype comes from a woman between 18 and 30 years old in good health. The CDR3 is CASSQVLAGGPGEQFF. In DNA form, the CDR3 reads TGTGCCAGCAGCCAAGTACTAGCGGGGGGGCCGGGTGAGCAGTTCTTC.